This T cell receptor (beta chain) was observed in a study of response to subunit inactivated influenza vaccine. Regarding the study as a whole: Each seasonal influenza vaccination, the authors suggested, recruits few new T cells.

TCRdb independently ran MiXCR on the RT-PCR reads; one entry per CDR3 protein. The data show 290,000 or so distinct CDR3 sequences, with about 20% seen just once and approximately 10% held by the top ten. This clonotype was found once. Antigen specificity is unknown. The material sequenced was PBMCs from blood, taken around 22 months after vaccination. The clonotype originates from a man in his fifties or sixties who received an inactivated influenza vaccine.

DNA for the CDR3: TGCAGTGCCGGACTAGCGGCCGCGGACTCCTACAATGAGCAGTTCTTC. It translates to CSAGLAAADSYNEQFF. The chain carries TRBV20-1 and TRBJ2-1, with 10 bases aligning to TRBD2. Germline loops: CDR1 DFQATT, CDR2 SNEGSKA (reference sequence). V lost 6 bases and J lost 0; bases outside the gene matches: 8. The CDR3 extends over 16 amino acids.